This record looks at one TCR beta chain sequence and its context. Its antigen target is currently unknown. Per-base quality was not reported, and no clone a single base away is much larger than it. These data originate in a study of T cells after posttransplantation cyclophosphamide (dated by TCRdb to the mid-2010s). Some background on the complete study: Using TRB sequencing, the study followed how the T cell repertoire rebuilt after myeloablative bone marrow transplantation with posttransplantation cyclophosphamide given as GVHD prophylaxis. Because TRA and TRB clonality correlated tightly in fewer than 10 samples, the subsequent TCR analyses were limited to TRB only. In 3 patients, TRB sequencing was also performed on up to roughly 3 more blood samples taken 2 to 5.2 years after transplant, and in 4 patients, pretransplant blood was also TRB-sequenced. Samples from a few dozen PTCy-treated patients, along with samples from roughly 15 of their related bone marrow donors, underwent antigen receptor sequencing. TRB sequencing was performed on blood from all 35 or so PTCy patients with 1-year posttransplant specimens. Public TRB sequences were checked against a database of over 3,600 sequences associated with responses to pathogens, tumor antigens, self-antigens and alloantigens.

Peripheral blood samples were provided by related bone marrow donors on the day of marrow donation. Viable CD3+CD4+ or CD3+CD8+ cells that were CCR7+CD45RA+CD45RO-CD95-CD27+CD28+ were defined as naive T cells. Mononuclear cells from peripheral blood and bone marrow were separated by Ficoll-Hypaque density centrifugation and then cryopreserved. CD4+ and CD8+ T cells, including naive and memory subsets, were sorted by FACS on a FACSAria II. CDR1 SQVTM and CDR2 ANQGSEA are derived from the germline V gene. At the junction V is shortened by 6 bases and J by 4 bases, with 24 bases in between. Spanning cysteine to phenylalanine, the CDR3 consists of 16 amino acids. CDR3 DNA is the only sequence kept; it has 48 bases, read in frame from the first base. TRB sequencing used genomic DNA with the immunoSEQ assay at survey resolution or the hsTCRB kit. In the paper's pipeline: Initial read processing used immunoSEQ software, and repertoire analyses used the LymphoSeq R package. For each TRB dataset, clonality was calculated as 1 minus normalized Shannon entropy, and the Gini coefficient was computed as well. Phenotypes of unsorted samples were inferred by mapping TRB sequences from sorted subsets of the recipient or donor onto the same recipient's unsorted samples. Sourced from immuneACCESS, this table was stored by TCRdb with only in-frame sequences that have V and J called. A share of the clones is absent; for the studies checked, an unresolved V gene accounts for under half, and the remainder has no known explanation. V and J calls plus clone size are reproduced from that table; the DNA served to infer D and trimming. In this sample the table shows 21,000 or so clones, roughly 98% of which occur a single time. The biggest ten clones account for under 0.15% of the sample.

General study outcomes and caveats: Donor-recipient similarity was low at 1-2 months but increased during the first year, and donor CD8+ memory clones often dominated later blood repertoires. The TRB repertoires of T cells infiltrating skin or the GI tract showed only limited overlap with the TRB repertoires found in blood. Across 45 patients, TRB clonality was highly associated with recipient CMV seropositivity and CMV reactivation, and PTCy diversity was similar to diversity in CNI/methotrexate controls.

The sequence came from a man between 35 and 55 years old in good health, CMV-negative, and a related stem cell transplant donor. Input material: naive CD8+ T cells sorted from PBMCs. The rearranged chain carries TRBV29-1 and TRBJ1-2, with a weak D call of TRBD1 (5 bases match). The CDR3 loop reads CSVWGRSGPPGYGYTF. In nucleotide form, the sequence is TGCAGCGTGTGGGGGAGGTCGGGCCCTCCGGGCTATGGCTACACCTTC.